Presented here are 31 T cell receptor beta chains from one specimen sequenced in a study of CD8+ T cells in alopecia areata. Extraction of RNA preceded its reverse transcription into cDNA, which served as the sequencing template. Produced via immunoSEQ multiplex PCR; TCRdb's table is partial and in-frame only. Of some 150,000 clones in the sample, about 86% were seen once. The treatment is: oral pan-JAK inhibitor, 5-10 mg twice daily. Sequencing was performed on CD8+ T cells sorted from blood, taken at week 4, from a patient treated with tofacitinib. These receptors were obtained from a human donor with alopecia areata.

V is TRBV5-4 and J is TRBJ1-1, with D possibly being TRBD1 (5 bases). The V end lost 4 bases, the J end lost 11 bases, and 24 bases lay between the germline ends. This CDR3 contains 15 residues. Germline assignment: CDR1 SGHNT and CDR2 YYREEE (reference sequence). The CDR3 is CASSTSTDPNSGAFF. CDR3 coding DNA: TGTGCCAGCAGCACAAGTACAGATCCAAACTCAGGGGCTTTCTTT.

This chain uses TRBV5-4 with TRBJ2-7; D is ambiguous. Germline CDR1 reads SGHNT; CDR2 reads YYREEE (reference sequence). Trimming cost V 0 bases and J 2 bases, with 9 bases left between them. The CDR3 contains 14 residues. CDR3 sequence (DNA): TGTGCCAGCAGCTTGGGAGACAAAGCCTACGAGCAGTACTTC. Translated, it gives CASSLGDKAYEQYF.

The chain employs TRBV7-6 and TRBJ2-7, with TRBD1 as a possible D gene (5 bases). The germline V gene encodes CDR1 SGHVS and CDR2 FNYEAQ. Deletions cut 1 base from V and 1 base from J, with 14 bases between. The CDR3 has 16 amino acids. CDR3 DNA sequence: TGTGCCAGCAGCTTAGAGATAGGGGTGGTTTCCTACGAGCAGTACTTC. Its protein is CASSLEIGVVSYEQYF.

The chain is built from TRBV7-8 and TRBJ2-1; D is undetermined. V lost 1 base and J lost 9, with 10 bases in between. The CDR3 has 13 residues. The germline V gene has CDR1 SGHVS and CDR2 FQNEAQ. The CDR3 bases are TGTGCCAGCAGCTTAGGGGCCCTCCCTGAGCAGTTCTTC. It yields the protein CASSLGALPEQFF.

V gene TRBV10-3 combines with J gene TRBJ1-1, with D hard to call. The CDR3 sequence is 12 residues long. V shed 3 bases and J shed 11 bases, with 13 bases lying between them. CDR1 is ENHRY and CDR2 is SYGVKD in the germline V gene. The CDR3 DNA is TGTGCCATCAGTGACCTGGAGGGTACGGCTTTCTTT. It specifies CAISDLEGTAFF.

The CDR3 nucleotides read TGCGCCAGCAGCTTGACAGGGCCACCTGGCAATGAGCAGTTCTTC. Its translation: CASSLTGPPGNEQFF. The V call is TRBV5-1, the J call TRBJ2-1; TRBD1 might be the D (6 bases). V shed 1 base and J shed 6 bases, with 14 bases lying between them. Germline CDR1 and CDR2: SGHRS and YFSETQ. The CDR3 covers 15 residues.

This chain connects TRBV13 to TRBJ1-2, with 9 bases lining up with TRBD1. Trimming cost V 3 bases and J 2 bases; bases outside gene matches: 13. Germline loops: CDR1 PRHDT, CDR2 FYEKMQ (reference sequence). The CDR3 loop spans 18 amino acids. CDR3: CASSFRTGTGKGNYGYTF. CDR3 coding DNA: TGTGCCAGCAGCTTCCGAACCGGGACAGGGAAGGGGAACTATGGCTACACCTTC.

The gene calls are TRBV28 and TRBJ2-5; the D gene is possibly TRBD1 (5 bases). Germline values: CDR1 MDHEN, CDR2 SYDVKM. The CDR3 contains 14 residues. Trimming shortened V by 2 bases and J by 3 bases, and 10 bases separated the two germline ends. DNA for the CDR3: TGTGCCAGCAGTTTAATGGGGCTGGAAGAGACCCAGTACTTC. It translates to CASSLMGLEETQYF. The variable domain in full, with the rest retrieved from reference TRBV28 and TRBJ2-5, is DVKVTQSSRYLVKRTGEKVFLECVQDMDHENMFWYRQDPGLGLRLIYFSYDVKMKEKGDIPEGYSVSREKKERFSLILESASTNQTSMYLCASSLMGLEETQYFGPGTRLLVL.

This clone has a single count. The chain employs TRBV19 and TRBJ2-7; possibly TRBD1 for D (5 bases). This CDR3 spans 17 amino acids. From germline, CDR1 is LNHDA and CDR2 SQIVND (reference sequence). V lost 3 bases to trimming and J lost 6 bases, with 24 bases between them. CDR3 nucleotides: TGTGCCAGTAGTATTATGATGGGGCAGGGCGGCACAAGCGAGCAGTACTTC. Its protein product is CASSIMMGQGGTSEQYF. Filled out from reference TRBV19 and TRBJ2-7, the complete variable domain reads DGGITQSPKYLFRKEGQNVTLSCEQNLNHDAMYWYRQDPGQGLRLIYYSQIVNDFQKGDIAEGYSVSREKKESFPLTVTSAQKNPTAFYLCASSIMMGQGGTSEQYFGPGTRLTVT.

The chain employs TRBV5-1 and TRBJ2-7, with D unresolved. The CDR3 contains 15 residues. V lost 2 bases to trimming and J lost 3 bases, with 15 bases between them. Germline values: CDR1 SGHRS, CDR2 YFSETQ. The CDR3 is CASSFNLPEGYEQYF. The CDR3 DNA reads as TGCGCCAGCAGCTTCAACCTCCCGGAAGGCTACGAGCAGTACTTC. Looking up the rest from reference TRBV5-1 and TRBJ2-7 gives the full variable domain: KAGVTQTPRYLIKTRGQQVTLSCSPISGHRSVSWYQQTPGQGLQFLFEYFSETQRNKGNFPGRFSGRQFSNSRSEMNVSTLELGDSALYLCASSFNLPEGYEQYFGPGTRLTVT.

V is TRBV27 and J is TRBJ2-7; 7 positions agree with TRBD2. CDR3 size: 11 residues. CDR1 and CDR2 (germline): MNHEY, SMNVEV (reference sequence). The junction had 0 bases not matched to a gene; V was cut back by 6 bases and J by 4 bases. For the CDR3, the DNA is TGTGCCAGCAGGGGGGGGTACGAGCAGTACTTC. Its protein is CASRGGYEQYF.

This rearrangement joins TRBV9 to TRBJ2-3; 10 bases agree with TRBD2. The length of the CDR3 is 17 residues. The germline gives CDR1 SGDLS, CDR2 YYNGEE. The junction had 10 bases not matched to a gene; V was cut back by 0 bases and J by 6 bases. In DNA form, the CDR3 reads TGTGCCAGCAGCGTAGGGACTAGCGGAGAGGGCAGGGATACGCAGTATTTT. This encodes CASSVGTSGEGRDTQYF.

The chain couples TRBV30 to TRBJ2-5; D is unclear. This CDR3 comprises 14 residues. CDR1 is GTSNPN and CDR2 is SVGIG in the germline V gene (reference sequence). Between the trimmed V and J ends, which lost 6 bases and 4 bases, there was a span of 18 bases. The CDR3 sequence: CACLSGSRGETQYF. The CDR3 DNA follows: TGTGCCTGCCTGTCCGGTAGTCGAGGAGAGACCCAGTACTTC.

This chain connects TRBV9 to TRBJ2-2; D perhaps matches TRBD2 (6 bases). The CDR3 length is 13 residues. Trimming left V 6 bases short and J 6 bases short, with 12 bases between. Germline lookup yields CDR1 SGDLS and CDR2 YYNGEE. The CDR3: CASTGVEAGELFF. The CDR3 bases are TGTGCCAGCACGGGGGTCGAGGCCGGGGAGCTGTTTTTT. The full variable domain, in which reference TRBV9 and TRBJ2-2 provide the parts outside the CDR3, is DSGVTQTPKHLITATGQRVTLRCSPRSGDLSVYWYQQSLDQGLQFLIQYYNGEERAKGNILERFSAQQFPDLHSELNLSSLELGDSALYFCASTGVEAGELFFGEGSRLTVL.

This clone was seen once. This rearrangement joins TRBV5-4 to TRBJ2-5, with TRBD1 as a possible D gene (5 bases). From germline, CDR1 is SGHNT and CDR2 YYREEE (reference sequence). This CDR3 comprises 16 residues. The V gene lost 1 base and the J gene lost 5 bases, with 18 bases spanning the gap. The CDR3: CASSLPGFERRETQYF. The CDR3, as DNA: TGTGCCAGCAGCTTGCCAGGGTTCGAGAGGCGGGAGACCCAGTACTTC.

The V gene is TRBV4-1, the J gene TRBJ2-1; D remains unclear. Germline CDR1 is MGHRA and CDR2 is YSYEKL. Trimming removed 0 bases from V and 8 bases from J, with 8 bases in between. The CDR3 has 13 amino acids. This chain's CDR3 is CASSQDLGDEQFF. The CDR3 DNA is TGCGCCAGCAGCCAAGATCTAGGCGATGAGCAGTTCTTC.

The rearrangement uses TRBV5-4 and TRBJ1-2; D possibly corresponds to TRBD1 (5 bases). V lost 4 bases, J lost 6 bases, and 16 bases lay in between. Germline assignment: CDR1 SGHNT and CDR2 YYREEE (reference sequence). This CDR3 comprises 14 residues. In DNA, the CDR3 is TGTGCCAGCAGCAAAGGCAATGGGGGGGATGGCTACACCTTC. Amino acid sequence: CASSKGNGGDGYTF.

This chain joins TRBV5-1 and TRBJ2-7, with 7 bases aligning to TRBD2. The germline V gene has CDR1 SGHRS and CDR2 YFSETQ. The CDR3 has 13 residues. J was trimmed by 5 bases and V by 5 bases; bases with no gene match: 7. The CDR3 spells CASSWREINEQYF. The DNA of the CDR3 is TGCGCCAGCAGTTGGCGGGAGATAAACGAGCAGTACTTC.

The DNA for the CDR3 is TGCGCCAGCAGCTTGGGGCGTGGGAGCACAGATACGCAGTATTTT. It codes for CASSLGRGSTDTQYF. The rearrangement joins TRBV5-1 to TRBJ2-3; D is unclear. V lost 0 bases, J lost 0 bases, and 8 bases lay in between. From germline, CDR1 is SGHRS and CDR2 YFSETQ. The CDR3 runs 15 residues.

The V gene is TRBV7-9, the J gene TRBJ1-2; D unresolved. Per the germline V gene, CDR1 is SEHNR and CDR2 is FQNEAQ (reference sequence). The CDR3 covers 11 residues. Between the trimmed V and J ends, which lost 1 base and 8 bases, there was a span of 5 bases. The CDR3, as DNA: TGTGCCAGCAGCTTAGGAACCGGCTACACCTTC. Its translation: CASSLGTGYTF.

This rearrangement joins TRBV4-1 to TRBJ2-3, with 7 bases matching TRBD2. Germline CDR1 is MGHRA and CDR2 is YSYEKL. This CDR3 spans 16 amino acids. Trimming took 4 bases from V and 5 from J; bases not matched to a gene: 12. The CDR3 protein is CASSPMGGGLRDTQYF. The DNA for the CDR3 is TGCGCCAGCAGCCCTATGGGGGGAGGGCTCAGAGATACGCAGTATTTT.

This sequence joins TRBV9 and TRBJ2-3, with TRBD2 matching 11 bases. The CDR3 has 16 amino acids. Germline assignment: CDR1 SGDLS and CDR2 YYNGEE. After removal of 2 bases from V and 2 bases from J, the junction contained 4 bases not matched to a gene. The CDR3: CASSVRLAGPTDTQYF. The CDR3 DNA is TGTGCCAGCAGCGTGCGACTAGCGGGGCCCACAGATACGCAGTATTTT.

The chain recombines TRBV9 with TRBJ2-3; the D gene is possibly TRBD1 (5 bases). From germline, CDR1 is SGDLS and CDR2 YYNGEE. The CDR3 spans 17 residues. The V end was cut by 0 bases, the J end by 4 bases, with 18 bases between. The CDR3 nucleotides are TGTGCCAGCAGCGTAGAGGGTAGGGGTAATGTCGCAGATACGCAGTATTTT. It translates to CASSVEGRGNVADTQYF. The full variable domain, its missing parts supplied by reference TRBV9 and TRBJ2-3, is DSGVTQTPKHLITATGQRVTLRCSPRSGDLSVYWYQQSLDQGLQFLIQYYNGEERAKGNILERFSAQQFPDLHSELNLSSLELGDSALYFCASSVEGRGNVADTQYFGPGTRLTVL.

The CDR3 DNA is TGTGCCAGCAGAATAGCGGGAGGCACCTACGAGCAGTACTTC. It codes for CASRIAGGTYEQYF. This sequence joins TRBV27 and TRBJ2-7; 10 nucleotides line up with TRBD2. After removal of 6 bases from V and 2 bases from J, the junction contained 4 bases not matched to a gene. Germline assignment: CDR1 MNHEY and CDR2 SMNVEV (reference sequence). This CDR3 region has 14 residues.

The CDR3 region is CSVVHPFSSTDTQYF. The CDR3 DNA reads TGCAGCGTTGTACACCCGTTCTCTAGCACAGATACGCAGTATTTT. The chain is built from TRBV29-1 and TRBJ2-3; no reliable D call. Trimming left V 4 bases short and J 0 bases short, with 14 bases between. CDR1 and CDR2 (germline): SQVTM, ANQGSEA. The CDR3 runs to 15 residues.

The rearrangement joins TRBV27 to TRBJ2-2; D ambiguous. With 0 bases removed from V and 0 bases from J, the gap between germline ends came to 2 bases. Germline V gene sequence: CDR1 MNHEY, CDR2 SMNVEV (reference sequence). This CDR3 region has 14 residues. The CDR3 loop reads CASSLSPNTGELFF. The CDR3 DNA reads TGTGCCAGCAGTTTATCCCCGAACACCGGGGAGCTGTTTTTT.

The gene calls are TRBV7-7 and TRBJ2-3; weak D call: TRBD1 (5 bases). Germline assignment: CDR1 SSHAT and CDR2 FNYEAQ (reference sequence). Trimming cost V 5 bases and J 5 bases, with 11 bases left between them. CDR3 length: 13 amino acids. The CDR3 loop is CASSGRVGDTQYF. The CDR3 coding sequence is TGTGCCAGCAGCGGCAGGGTTGGAGATACGCAGTATTTT.

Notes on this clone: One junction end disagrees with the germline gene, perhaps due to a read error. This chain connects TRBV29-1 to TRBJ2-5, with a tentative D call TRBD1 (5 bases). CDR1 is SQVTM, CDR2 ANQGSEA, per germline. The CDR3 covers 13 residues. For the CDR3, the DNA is TGCAGCATTGAAGGGGTAGATGGGAAGACCCAGTACTTC. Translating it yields CSIEGVDGKTQYF.

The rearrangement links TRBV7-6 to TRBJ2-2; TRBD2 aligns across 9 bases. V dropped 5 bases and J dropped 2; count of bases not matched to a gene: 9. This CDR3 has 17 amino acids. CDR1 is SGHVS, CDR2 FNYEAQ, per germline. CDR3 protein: CASSGRLAGLNTGELFF. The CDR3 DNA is TGTGCCAGCAGCGGCCGCCTAGCGGGGTTAAACACCGGGGAGCTGTTTTTT.

This CDR3 reads CASSLAPNTEAFF. The CDR3 DNA sequence: TGCGCCAGCAGCTTGGCACCGAACACTGAAGCTTTCTTT. The rearrangement joins TRBV5-1 to TRBJ1-1; no firm D call. Germline V gene lookup returns CDR1 SGHRS and CDR2 YFSETQ. V was shortened by 0 bases and J by 1 base, with 4 bases between the two germline ends. The CDR3 contains 13 residues.

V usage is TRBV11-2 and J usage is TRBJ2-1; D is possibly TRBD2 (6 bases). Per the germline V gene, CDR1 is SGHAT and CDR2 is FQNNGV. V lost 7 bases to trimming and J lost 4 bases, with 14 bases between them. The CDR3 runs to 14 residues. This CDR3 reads CASNPTSRYNEQFF. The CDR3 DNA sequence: TGTGCCAGCAACCCGACTAGTAGGTACAATGAGCAGTTCTTC.